This TCR beta chain was documented in a study of shared clonotypes between healthy human individuals (dated by TCRdb to between 2020 and 2021). Regarding the research as a whole: The cohort comprised a couple of women and a few men aged 18 to 49 years. To estimate repertoire size and how much clonotype sharing occurs between individuals, the study deeply sequenced the blood TCR repertoires of 5 or 6 healthy adults. To increase sequencing depth and limit assay-specific biases, TCR repertoire library preparation and sequencing were carried out by different laboratories using diverse techniques. Between about 0.85 and 9.5 billion PBMCs per donor were obtained by leukapheresis.

Overall study results and their limits: Pairwise subsampling led to the expectation that sequencing depth would affect the degree of clonotype sharing among donors. The small number of donors limited the genetic and exposure-history diversity represented. Sampling was limited to blood, and TCR repertoires in tissue likely differ from TCR repertoires in blood.

In this sample, this clone turned up once. The target of this receptor is not known. No base-level quality is on record; no much larger clone is a single base apart. In the germline V gene, CDR1 corresponds to SNHLY and CDR2 to FYNNEI. From cysteine to phenylalanine, the CDR3 is 15 amino acids long. Solely the CDR3 DNA is kept, with 45 bases framed from the first base. The V end loses 4 bases and the J end loses 0 bases, and a stretch of 11 bases separates them. Donors were healthy HIV-negative adults with no recently reported acute infections or vaccinations. All donors were Caucasian adults living in Nashville, Tennessee, USA. For unsorted samples, tens of millions of PBMCs were counted and genomic DNA was extracted with the QIAamp DNA Blood Mini kit. After blood collection by leukapheresis, PBMCs were isolated using Ficoll-Histopaque density gradient centrifugation and then cryopreserved in the vapor phase of liquid nitrogen.

Using the deep immunoSEQ assay, TCR CDR3 regions were amplified from genomic DNA by multiplex PCR. Genomic DNA extracted from each cell subset was distributed evenly over all wells of several immunoSEQ 96-well plates, and each plate served as one replicate. For unsorted PBMC, around 300 ng genomic DNA, equal to around 30,000 T cell genomes, was loaded into each replicate PCR. Ten immunoSEQ deep assay plates were used to sequence unsorted PBMC genomic DNA. Purified libraries were quantified with a Qubit 3.0 fluorometer, sized on a Bioanalyzer 2100, and re-quantified with the KAPA Library Quantification kit. A separate single-read 150-cycle Illumina NextSeq 550 flow cell was used to sequence each immunoSEQ 96-well plate. In the source study's methods: Because only junctional sequences without quality scores were contained in the immunoSEQ output, filtering matching that applied to full-length reads could not be performed. To assign V/J genes and CDR3, sequences were annotated against IMGT germline references using PyIR, a Python wrapper for IgBLAST v1.9. Reads were removed for weak V/J assignments (E-value above 1e-6), missing CDR3, stop codons, out-of-frame junctions, or ambiguous translated residues. V3J clonotypes were defined by identical inferred V gene, J gene, and CDR3 amino acid sequence. To compute the percentage overlap between repertoires, the number of shared unique clonotypes was divided by the size of the smaller repertoire. RTK rarefaction, the Chao1 estimator, and Recon v2.1 estimates of unobserved clonotypes were used to assess repertoire richness. TCRdb holds this immuneACCESS table with in-frame rearrangements only. Some clones are missing; in checked studies, unresolved V genes explain under half, and the rest has no known cause. V and J calls and clone size are given by that table; D and trimming were obtained from the DNA. The sample contains fewer than 650,000 clones, 70% to 80% of them found a single time. The ten largest clones take up 10% to 15% of the sample.

The TCR was taken from a middle-aged woman in good health. Some clones in this sample may be carry-over from other donors' samples. Recombination connected TRBV2 to TRBJ2-3; no D gene can be assigned with confidence. The sequenced material came from PBMCs. Read as DNA, the sequence is TGTGCCAGCAGTGTCAGGCCTTCTAGCACAGATACGCAGTATTTT. It translates as CASSVRPSSTDTQYF.